The clone carrying this TCR beta chain was seen repeatedly, ten times or more. What it binds is not known. This entry is derived from a study of T cell repertoires in cytomegalovirus infection. Study-level background: Selection of CMV epitopes for the study included recently identified HLA-C-restricted and well-studied HLA-B-restricted ones. Public TCR beta signature analysis indicated the presence of both CMV infection and matching HLA type. Overall study results and limits: Carriage of CMV together with the relevant HLA was identifiable through cumulative public TCR beta family frequency.

MiXCR, applied by TCRdb to the reads, yields one record per CDR3 protein. The table has fewer than 950,000 distinct CDR3 sequences, approximately 30% seen once. The CDR3 covers 13 residues. Germline loops: CDR1 SGHTA, CDR2 FQGNSA. Trimming pared 5 bases from V and 4 bases from J, leaving 9 bases between. The receptor was derived from a human donor in good health (CMV status not recorded). Some clones in this sample may be carry-over from other donors' samples. Sequencing used cultured CD8+ T cells from PBMCs, obtained from culture after CMV antigen stimulation. This chain joins TRBV7-2 and TRBJ1-3; D gene ambiguous. The CDR3 loop is CASSRIQGNTIYF. Here the CDR3 DNA reads TGTGCCAGCAGCCGAATCCAGGGAAACACCATATATTTT. The complete variable domain, with remaining parts taken from reference TRBV7-2 and TRBJ1-3, reads GAGVSQSPSNKVTEKGKDVELRCDPISGHTALYWYRQSLGQGLEFLIYFQGNSAPDKSGLPSDRFSAERTGGSVSTLTIQRTQQEDSAVYLCASSRIQGNTIYFGEGSWLTVV.